The clone carrying this TCR beta chain showed up just once. Cohort allocation depended upon clinical history that participants reported. Measured with immunoSEQ multiplex PCR; TCRdb has only the in-frame clones, and not every one. The top ten clones hold around 4.2% of a sample with 300,000 to 400,000 clones, roughly 85% of them seen once. This specimen comes from a study of blood T cell repertoires in COVID-19. Looking at the study overall: Acute and convalescent COVID-19 specimens originated in the United States, Italy and Spain.

Deletions cut 3 bases from V and 0 bases from J, with 21 bases between. In germline, CDR1 is KGHSH, CDR2 LQKENI. The CDR3 is 19 amino acids. Material: PBMCs or T cells enriched from blood (not recorded which). The receptor was isolated from a middle-aged woman with acute COVID-19. The chain employs TRBV18 and TRBJ2-4, with D perhaps matching TRBD1 (6 bases). CDR3 sequence: CASSPGQQFEALAKNIQYF. CDR3 bases: TGTGCCAGCTCACCTGGACAGCAGTTTGAGGCCCTAGCCAAAAACATTCAGTACTTC.